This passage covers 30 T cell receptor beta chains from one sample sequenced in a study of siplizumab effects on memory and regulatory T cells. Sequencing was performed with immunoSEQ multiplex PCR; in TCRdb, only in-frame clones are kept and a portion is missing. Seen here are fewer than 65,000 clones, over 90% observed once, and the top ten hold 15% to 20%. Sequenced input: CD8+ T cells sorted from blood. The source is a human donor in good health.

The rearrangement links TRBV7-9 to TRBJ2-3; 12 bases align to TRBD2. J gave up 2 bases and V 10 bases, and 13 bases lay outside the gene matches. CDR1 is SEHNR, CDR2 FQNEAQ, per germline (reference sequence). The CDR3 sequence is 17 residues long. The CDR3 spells CAIPRLAGASSTDTQYF. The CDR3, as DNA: TGTGCCATCCCCCGACTAGCGGGAGCCTCTTCCACAGATACGCAGTATTTT.

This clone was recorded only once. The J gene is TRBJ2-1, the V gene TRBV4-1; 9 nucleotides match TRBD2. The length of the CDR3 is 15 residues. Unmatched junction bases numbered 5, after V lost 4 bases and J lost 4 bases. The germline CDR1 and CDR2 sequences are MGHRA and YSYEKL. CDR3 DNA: TGCGCCAGCAGCCTAACTAGCGGGCTATACAATGAGCAGTTCTTC. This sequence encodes CASSLTSGLYNEQFF.

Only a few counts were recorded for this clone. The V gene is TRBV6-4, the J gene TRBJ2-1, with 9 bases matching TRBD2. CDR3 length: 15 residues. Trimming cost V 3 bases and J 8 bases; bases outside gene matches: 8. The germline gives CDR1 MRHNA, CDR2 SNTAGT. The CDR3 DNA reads TGTGCCAGCAGTGAAGAGGCGGGAGGGTTGGATGAGCAGTTCTTC. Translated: CASSEEAGGLDEQFF.

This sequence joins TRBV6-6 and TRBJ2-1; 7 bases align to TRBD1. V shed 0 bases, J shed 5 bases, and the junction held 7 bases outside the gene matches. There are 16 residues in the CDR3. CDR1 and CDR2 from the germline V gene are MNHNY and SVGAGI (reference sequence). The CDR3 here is CASSYSIRDSHNEQFF. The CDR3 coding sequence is TGTGCCAGCAGTTACTCGATTCGGGACAGCCACAATGAGCAGTTCTTC.

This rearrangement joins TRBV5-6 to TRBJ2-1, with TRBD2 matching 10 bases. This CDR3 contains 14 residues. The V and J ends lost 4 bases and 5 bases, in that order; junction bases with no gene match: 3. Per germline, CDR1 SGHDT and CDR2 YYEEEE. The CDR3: CASSPSGRDNEQFF. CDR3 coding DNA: TGTGCCAGCAGCCCGAGCGGGAGGGACAATGAGCAGTTCTTC. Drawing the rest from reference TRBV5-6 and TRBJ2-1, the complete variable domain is DAGVTQSPTHLIKTRGQQVTLRCSPKSGHDTVSWYQQALGQGPQFIFQYYEEEERQRGNFPDRFSGHQFPNYSSELNVNALLLGDSALYLCASSPSGRDNEQFFGPGTRLTVL.

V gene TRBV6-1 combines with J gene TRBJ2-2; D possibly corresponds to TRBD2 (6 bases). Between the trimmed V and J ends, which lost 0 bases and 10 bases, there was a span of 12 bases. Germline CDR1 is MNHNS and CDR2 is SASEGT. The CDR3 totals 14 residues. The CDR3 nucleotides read TGTGCCAGCAGTGAAGCGGTGATAGCGGAGGAGCTGTTTTTT. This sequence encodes CASSEAVIAEELFF.

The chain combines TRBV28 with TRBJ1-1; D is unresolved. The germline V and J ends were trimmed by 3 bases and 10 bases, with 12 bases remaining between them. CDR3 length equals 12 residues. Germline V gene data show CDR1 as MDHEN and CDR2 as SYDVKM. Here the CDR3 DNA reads TGTGCCAGCAGTTTTTATTTGGGGAGAGCTTTCTTT. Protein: CASSFYLGRAFF.

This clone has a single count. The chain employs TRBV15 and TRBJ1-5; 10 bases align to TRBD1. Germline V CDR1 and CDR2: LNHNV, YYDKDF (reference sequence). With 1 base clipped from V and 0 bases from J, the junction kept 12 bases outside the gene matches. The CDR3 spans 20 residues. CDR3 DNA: TGTGCCACCAGCAGAGCCCTGGGGACAGGGGATCTTTTTAGCAATCAGCCCCAGCATTTT. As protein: CATSRALGTGDLFSNQPQHF.

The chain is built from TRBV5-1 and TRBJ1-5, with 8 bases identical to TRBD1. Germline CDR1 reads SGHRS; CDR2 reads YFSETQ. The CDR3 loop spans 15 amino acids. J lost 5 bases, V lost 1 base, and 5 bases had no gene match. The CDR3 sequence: CASSLSTGDHQPQHF. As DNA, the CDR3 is TGCGCCAGCAGCTTGTCGACAGGGGACCATCAGCCCCAGCATTTT. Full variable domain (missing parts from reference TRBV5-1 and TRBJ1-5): KAGVTQTPRYLIKTRGQQVTLSCSPISGHRSVSWYQQTPGQGLQFLFEYFSETQRNKGNFPGRFSGRQFSNSRSEMNVSTLELGDSALYLCASSLSTGDHQPQHFGDGTRLSIL.

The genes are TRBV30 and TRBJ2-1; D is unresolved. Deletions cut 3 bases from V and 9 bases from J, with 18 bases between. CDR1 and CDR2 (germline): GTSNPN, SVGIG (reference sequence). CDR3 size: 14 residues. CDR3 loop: CAWSSFAVKGEQFF. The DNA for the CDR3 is TGTGCCTGGAGCTCCTTTGCAGTGAAGGGTGAGCAGTTCTTC.

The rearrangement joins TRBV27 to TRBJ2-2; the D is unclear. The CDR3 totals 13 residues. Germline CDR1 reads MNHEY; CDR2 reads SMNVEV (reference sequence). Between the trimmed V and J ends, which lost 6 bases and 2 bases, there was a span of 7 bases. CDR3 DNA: TGTGCCAGCAGGACTGAAAACACCGGGGAGCTGTTTTTT. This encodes CASRTENTGELFF.

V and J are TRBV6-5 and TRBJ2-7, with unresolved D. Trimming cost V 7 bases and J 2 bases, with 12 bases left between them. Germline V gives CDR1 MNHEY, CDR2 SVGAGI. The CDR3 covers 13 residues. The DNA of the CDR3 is TGTGCCAGCATTTGTCTAGTTACCTACGAGCAGTACTTC. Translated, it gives CASICLVTYEQYF.

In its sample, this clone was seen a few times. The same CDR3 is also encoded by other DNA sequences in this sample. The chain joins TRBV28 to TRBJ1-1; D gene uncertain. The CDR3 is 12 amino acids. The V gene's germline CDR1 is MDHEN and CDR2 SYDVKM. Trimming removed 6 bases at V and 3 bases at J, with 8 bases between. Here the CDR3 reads CASSYGDTEAFF. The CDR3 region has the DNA TGTGCCAGCAGCTACGGGGACACTGAAGCTTTCTTT.

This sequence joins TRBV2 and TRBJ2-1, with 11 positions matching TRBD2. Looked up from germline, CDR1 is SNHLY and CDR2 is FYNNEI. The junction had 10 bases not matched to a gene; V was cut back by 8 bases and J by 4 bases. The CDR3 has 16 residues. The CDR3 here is CASQGTSGKRYNEQFF. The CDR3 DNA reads TGTGCCAGCCAAGGGACTAGCGGAAAACGATACAATGAGCAGTTCTTC.

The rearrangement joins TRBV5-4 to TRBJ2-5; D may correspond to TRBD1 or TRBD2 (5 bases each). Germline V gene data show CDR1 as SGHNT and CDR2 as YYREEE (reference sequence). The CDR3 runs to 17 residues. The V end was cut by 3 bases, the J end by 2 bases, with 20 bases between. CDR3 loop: CASSWARIIGGQETQYF. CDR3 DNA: TGTGCCAGCAGCTGGGCCCGGATTATTGGGGGACAAGAGACCCAGTACTTC.

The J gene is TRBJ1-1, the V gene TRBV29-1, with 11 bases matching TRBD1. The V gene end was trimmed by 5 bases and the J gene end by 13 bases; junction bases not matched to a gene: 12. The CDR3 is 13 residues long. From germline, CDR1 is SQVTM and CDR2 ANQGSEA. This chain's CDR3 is CSVQTGTGGLVFF. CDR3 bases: TGCAGCGTTCAAACCGGGACAGGGGGACTAGTTTTCTTT.

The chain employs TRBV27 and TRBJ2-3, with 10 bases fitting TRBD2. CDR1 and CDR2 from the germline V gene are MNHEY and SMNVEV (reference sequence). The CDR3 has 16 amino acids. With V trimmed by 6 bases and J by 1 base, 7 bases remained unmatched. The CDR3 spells CASSFTGTSGTDTQYF. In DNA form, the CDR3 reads TGTGCCAGCAGCTTCACCGGGACTAGCGGCACAGATACGCAGTATTTT.

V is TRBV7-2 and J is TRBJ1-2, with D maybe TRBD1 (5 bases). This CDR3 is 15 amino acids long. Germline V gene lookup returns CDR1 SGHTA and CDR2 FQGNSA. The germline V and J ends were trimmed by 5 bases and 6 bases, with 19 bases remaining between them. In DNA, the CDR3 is TGTGCCAGCAGCCCCTACCACGGGGCGGGGAATGGCTACACCTTC. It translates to CASSPYHGAGNGYTF.

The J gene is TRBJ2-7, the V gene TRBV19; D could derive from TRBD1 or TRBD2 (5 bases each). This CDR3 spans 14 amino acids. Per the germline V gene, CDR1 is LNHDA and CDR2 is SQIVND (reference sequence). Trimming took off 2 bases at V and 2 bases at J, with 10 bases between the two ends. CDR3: CASSIRDRAYEQYF. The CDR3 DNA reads TGTGCCAGTAGTATAAGGGACCGCGCCTACGAGCAGTACTTC.

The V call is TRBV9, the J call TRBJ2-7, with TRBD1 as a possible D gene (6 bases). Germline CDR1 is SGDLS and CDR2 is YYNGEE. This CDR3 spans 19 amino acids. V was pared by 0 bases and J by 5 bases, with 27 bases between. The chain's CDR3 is CASSVGEGVALNWFDEQYF. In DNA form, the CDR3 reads TGTGCCAGCAGCGTAGGTGAGGGGGTCGCTCTAAATTGGTTTGACGAGCAGTACTTC.

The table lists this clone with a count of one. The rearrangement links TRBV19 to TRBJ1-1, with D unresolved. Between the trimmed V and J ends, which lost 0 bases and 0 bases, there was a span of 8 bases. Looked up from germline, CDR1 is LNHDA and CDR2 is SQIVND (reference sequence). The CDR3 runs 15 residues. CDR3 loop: CASSIDDRMNTEAFF. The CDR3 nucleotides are TGTGCCAGTAGTATAGACGACCGCATGAACACTGAAGCTTTCTTT.

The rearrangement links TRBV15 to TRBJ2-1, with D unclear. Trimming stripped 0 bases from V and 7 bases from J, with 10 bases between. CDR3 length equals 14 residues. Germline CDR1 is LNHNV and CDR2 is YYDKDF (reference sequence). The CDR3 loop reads CATSRDQIGNEQFF. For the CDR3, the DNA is TGTGCCACCAGCAGAGATCAAATTGGGAATGAGCAGTTCTTC.

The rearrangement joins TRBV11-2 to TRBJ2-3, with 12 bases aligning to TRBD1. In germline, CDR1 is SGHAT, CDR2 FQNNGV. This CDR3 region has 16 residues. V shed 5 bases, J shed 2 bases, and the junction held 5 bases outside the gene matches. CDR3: CASSAGTGGYTDTQYF. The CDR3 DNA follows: TGTGCCAGCAGCGCCGGGACAGGGGGCTACACAGATACGCAGTATTTT.

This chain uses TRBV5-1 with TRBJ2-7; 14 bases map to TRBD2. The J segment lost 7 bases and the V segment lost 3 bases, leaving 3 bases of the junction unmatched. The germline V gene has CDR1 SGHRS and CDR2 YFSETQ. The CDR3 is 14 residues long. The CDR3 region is CASSSGLAGVEQYF. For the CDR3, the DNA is TGCGCCAGCAGCTCGGGACTAGCGGGAGTGGAGCAGTACTTC. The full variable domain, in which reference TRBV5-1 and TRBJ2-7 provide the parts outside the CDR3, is KAGVTQTPRYLIKTRGQQVTLSCSPISGHRSVSWYQQTPGQGLQFLFEYFSETQRNKGNFPGRFSGRQFSNSRSEMNVSTLELGDSALYLCASSSGLAGVEQYFGPGTRLTVT.

This CDR3 reads CASGFTPPTSVKTQYF. DNA for the CDR3: TGTGCTAGTGGTTTTACCCCCCCGACTAGCGTGAAGACCCAGTACTTC. The chain combines TRBV12-5 with TRBJ2-5, with 8 bases fitting TRBD2. The CDR3 loop spans 16 amino acids. J was trimmed by 6 bases and V by 3 bases; bases with no gene match: 12. Germline CDR1 is LGHNT and CDR2 is FRNRAP.

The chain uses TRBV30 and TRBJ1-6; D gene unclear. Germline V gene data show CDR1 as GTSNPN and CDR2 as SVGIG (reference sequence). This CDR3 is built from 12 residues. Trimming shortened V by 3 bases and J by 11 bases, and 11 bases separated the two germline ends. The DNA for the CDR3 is TGTGCCTGGAGCCCCTCCGCGGCACCCCTCCACTTT. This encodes CAWSPSAAPLHF.

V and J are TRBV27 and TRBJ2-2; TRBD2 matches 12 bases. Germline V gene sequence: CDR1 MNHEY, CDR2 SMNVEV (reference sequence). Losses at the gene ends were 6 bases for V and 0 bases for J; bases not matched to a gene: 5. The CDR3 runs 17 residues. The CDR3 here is CASRRTSGTTNTGELFF. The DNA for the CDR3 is TGTGCCAGCAGACGGACTAGCGGGACTACGAACACCGGGGAGCTGTTTTTT.

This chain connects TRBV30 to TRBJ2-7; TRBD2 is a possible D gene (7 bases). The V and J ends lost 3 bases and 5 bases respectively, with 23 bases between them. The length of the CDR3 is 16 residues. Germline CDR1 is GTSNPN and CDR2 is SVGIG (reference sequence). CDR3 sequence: CAWSPGGGTLFHEQYF. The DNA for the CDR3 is TGTGCCTGGAGCCCGGGGGGCGGGACATTGTTCCACGAGCAGTACTTC.

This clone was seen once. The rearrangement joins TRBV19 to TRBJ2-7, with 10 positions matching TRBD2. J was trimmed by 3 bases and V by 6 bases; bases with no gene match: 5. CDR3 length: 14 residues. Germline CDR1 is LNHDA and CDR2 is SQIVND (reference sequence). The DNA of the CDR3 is TGTGCCAGTAGCGCAGCGGGAGGGTACTACGAGCAGTACTTC. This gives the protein CASSAAGGYYEQYF.

The CDR3 here is CASSFRVPFDEQYF. The CDR3 DNA reads as TGTGCCAGCAGTTTCCGGGTTCCCTTTGACGAGCAGTACTTC. V and J are TRBV27 and TRBJ2-7; no clear D. The CDR3 totals 14 residues. Trimming cost V 3 bases and J 5 bases, with 14 bases left between them. CDR1 is MNHEY, CDR2 SMNVEV, per germline (reference sequence).